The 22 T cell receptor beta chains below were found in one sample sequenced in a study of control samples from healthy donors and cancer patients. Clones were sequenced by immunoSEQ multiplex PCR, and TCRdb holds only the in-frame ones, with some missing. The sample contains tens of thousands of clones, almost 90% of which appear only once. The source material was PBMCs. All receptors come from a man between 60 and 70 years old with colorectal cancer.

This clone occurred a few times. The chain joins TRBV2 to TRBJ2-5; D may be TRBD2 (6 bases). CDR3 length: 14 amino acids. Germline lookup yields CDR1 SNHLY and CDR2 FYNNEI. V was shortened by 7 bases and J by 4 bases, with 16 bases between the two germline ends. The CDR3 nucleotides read TGTGCCAGCACCCCCCCTACGGGGGTAGAGACCCAGTACTTC. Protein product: CASTPPTGVETQYF.

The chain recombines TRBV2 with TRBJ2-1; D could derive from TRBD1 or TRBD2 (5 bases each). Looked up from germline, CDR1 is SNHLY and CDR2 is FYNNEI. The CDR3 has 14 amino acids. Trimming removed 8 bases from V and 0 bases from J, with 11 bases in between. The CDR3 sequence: CASDLGVSYNEQFF. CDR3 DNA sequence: TGTGCCAGCGACTTGGGGGTCTCCTACAATGAGCAGTTCTTC.

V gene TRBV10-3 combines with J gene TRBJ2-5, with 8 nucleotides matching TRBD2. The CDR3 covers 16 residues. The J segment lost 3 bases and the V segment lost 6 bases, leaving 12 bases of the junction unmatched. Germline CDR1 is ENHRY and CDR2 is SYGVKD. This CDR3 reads CAISHPQRGSEETQYF. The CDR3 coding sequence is TGTGCCATCAGCCACCCCCAGCGGGGGTCGGAAGAGACCCAGTACTTC.

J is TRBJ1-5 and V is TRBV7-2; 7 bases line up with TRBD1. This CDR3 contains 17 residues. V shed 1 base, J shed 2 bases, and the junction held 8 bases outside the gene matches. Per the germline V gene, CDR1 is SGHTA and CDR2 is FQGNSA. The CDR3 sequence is CASSLGQQGLGNQPQHF. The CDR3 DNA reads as TGTGCCAGCAGCTTAGGCCAACAGGGGCTGGGCAATCAGCCCCAGCATTTT.

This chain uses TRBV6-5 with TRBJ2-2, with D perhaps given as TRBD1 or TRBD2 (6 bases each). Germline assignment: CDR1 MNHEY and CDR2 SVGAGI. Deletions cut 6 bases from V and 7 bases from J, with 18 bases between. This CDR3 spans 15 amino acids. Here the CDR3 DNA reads TGTGCCAGCAGCCCCAGGGGTACGCGGGGCGGGGAGCTGTTTTTT. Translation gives CASSPRGTRGGELFF.

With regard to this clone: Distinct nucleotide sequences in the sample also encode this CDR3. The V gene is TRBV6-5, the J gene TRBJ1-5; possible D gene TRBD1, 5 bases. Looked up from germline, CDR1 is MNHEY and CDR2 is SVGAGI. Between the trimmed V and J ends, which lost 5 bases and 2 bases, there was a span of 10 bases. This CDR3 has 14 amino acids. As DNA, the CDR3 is TGTGCCAGCAGTCGGGGGGGAGGCAATCAGCCCCAGCATTTT. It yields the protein CASSRGGGNQPQHF.

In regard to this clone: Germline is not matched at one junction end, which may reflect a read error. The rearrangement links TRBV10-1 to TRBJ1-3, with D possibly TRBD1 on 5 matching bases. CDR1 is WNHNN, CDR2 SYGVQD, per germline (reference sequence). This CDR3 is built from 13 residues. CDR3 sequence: CASSATAGSTIYF. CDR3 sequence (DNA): TGCGCCAGCAGTGCGACAGCGGGAAGCACCATATATTTT.

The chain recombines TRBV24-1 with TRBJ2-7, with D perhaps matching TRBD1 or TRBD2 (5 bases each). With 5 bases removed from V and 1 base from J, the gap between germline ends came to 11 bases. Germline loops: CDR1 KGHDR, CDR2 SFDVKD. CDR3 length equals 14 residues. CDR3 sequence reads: CATSARGVSYEQYF. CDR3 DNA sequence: TGTGCCACCAGTGCAAGGGGAGTTTCCTACGAGCAGTACTTC.

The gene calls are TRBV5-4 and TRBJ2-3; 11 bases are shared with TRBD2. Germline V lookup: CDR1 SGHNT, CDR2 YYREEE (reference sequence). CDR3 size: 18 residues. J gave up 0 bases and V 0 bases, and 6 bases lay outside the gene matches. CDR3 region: CASSLASGGLVSTDTQYF. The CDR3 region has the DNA TGTGCCAGCAGCTTGGCTAGCGGGGGGCTCGTTAGCACAGATACGCAGTATTTT.

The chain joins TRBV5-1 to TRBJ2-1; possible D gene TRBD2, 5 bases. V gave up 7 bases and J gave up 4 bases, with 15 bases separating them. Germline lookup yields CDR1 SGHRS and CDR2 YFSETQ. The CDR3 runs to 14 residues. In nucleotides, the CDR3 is TGCGCCAGCGCCGAGGGATTAGGGTACAATGAGCAGTTCTTC. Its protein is CASAEGLGYNEQFF.

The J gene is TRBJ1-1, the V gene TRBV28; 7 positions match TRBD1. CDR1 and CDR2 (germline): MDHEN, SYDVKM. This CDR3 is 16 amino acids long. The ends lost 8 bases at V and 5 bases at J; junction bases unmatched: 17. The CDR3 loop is CASALGTQGILTEAFF. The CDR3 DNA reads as TGTGCCAGCGCTTTGGGGACACAGGGGATCTTAACTGAAGCTTTCTTT.

The CDR3 loop reads CAIMGQEGGETQYF. Here the CDR3 DNA reads TGTGCCATCATGGGACAGGAAGGGGGAGAGACCCAGTACTTC. The V and J genes are TRBV10-3 and TRBJ2-5; TRBD1 aligns across 8 bases. With V trimmed by 7 bases and J by 4 bases, 8 bases remained unmatched. The CDR3 spans 14 residues. The germline gives CDR1 ENHRY, CDR2 SYGVKD.

In nucleotides, the CDR3 is TGCGCCAGCAGTGCAGGGACAGGGCCCTACAATGAGCAGTTCTTC. Its translation: CASSAGTGPYNEQFF. The rearrangement links TRBV10-1 to TRBJ2-1; 9 bases agree with TRBD1. V was clipped by 4 bases and J by 2 bases; unmatched bases: 3. CDR3 size: 15 residues. Germline V gives CDR1 WNHNN, CDR2 SYGVQD (reference sequence).

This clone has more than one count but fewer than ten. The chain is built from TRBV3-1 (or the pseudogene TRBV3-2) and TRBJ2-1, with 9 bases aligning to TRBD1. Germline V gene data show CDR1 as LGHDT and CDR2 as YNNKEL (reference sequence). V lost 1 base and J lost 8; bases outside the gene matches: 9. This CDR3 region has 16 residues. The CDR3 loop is CASSQVAGTGFDEQFF. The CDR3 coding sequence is TGTGCCAGCAGCCAAGTCGCCGGGACAGGGTTCGATGAGCAGTTCTTC.

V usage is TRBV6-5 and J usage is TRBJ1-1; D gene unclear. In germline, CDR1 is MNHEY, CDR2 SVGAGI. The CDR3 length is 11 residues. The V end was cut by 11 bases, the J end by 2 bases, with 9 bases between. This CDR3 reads CAPGPNTEAFF. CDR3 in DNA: TGTGCCCCTGGTCCAAACACTGAAGCTTTCTTT.

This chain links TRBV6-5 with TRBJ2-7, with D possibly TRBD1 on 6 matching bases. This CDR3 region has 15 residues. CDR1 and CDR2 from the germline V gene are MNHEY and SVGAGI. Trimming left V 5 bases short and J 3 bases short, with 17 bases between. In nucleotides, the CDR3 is TGTGCCAGCAGTCTCACCGTTCAGGGGTACTACGAGCAGTACTTC. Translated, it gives CASSLTVQGYYEQYF.

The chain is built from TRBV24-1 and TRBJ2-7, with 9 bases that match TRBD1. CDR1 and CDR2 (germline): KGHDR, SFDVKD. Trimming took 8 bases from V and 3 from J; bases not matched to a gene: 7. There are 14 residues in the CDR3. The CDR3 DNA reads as TGTGCCACCAAGTCTCACAGGGGGCTCTACGAGCAGTACTTC. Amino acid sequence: CATKSHRGLYEQYF.

This CDR3 reads CASSPVGGGTDTQYF. CDR3 DNA sequence: TGTGCCAGCAGCCCAGTCGGCGGGGGGACAGATACGCAGTATTTT. J is TRBJ2-3 and V is TRBV7-8; 8 bases are shared with TRBD2. Germline-derived CDR1 and CDR2 are SGHVS and FQNEAQ. V gave up 5 bases and J gave up 3 bases; unmatched junction bases: 7. The CDR3 spans 15 residues.

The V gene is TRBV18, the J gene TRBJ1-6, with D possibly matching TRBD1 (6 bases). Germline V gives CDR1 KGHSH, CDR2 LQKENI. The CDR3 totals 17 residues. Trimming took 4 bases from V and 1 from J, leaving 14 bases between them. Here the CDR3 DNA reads TGTGCCAGCTCACTTGTACAGGGAGGGTCCTATAATTCACCCCTCCACTTT. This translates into CASSLVQGGSYNSPLHF.

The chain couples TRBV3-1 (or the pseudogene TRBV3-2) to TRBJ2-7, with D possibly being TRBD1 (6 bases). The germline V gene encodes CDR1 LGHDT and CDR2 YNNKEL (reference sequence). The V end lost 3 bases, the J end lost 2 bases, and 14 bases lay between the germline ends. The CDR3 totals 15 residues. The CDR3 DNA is TGTGCCAGCAGCCAGTACGGGACACCACCCTACGAGCAGTACTTC. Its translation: CASSQYGTPPYEQYF.

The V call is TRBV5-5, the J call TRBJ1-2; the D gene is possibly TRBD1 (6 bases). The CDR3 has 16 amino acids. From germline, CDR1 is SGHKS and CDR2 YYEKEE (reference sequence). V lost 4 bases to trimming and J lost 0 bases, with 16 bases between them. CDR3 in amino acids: CASSPDTGRPNYGYTF. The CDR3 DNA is TGTGCCAGCAGCCCAGACACAGGGAGGCCTAACTATGGCTACACCTTC.

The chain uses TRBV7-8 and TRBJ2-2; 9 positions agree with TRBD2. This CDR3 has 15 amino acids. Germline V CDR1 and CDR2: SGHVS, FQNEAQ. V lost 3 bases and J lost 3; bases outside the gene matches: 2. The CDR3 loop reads CASSLVAGDTGELFF. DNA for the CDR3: TGTGCCAGCAGCTTGGTAGCGGGGGACACCGGGGAGCTGTTTTTT.